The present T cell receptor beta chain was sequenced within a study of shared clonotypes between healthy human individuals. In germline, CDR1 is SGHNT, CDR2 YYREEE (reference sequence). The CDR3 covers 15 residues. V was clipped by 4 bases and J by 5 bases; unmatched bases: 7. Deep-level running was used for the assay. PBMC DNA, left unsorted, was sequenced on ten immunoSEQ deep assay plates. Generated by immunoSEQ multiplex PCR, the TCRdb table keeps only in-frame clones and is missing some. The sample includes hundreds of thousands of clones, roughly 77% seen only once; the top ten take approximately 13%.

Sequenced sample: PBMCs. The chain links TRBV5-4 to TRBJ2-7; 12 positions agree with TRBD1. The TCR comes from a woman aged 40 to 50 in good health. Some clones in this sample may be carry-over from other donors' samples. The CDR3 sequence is CASSPRGTGGDEQYF. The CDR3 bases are TGTGCCAGCAGCCCGAGGGGGACAGGGGGCGACGAGCAGTACTTC.